This entry lists 5 T cell receptor beta chains sequenced from one sample in a study of graft-versus-host responses after intestinal transplantation. The method was immunoSEQ multiplex PCR; TCRdb's version includes in-frame clones alone and lacks a portion of them. The table has approximately 89,000 clones, about 93% seen once; the top ten hold approximately 0.17%. These receptors have no known antigen. Sequencing used unstimulated CD4+ T cells sorted from spleen or lymph node cells, obtained before intestinal transplant. Receptors originate from a human donor who received an intestinal transplant.

The V call is TRBV18, the J call TRBJ2-3; D unclear. This CDR3 is built from 13 residues. V was shortened by 2 bases and J by 6 bases, with 9 bases between the two germline ends. The germline V gene has CDR1 KGHSH and CDR2 LQKENI. This CDR3 reads CASSPSYIDTQYF. Written as DNA, the CDR3 is TGTGCCAGCTCACCAAGTTACATCGATACGCAGTATTTT.

The rearrangement joins TRBV5-1 to TRBJ1-4; 11 nucleotides align to TRBD1. The CDR3 spans 17 residues. Germline V gene lookup returns CDR1 SGHRS and CDR2 YFSETQ. Trimming cost V 4 bases and J 7 bases; bases outside gene matches: 12. CDR3 sequence: CASSSGQGAVLGEKLFF. CDR3 nucleotides: TGCGCCAGCAGCAGCGGACAGGGGGCCGTATTGGGTGAAAAACTGTTTTTT.

The rearrangement uses TRBV29-1 and TRBJ1-1; possibly TRBD1 for D (6 bases). Trimming removed 6 bases at V and 0 bases at J, with 11 bases between. Germline-derived CDR1 and CDR2 are SQVTM and ANQGSEA. The CDR3 is 13 amino acids. The CDR3 protein is CSVNRVMNTEAFF. The DNA of the CDR3 is TGCAGCGTAAACAGGGTAATGAACACTGAAGCTTTCTTT.

The genes are TRBV7-2 and TRBJ1-2; no reliable D call. There are 13 residues in the CDR3. Germline assignment: CDR1 SGHTA and CDR2 FQGNSA. V lost 5 bases and J 8 bases, leaving 15 bases between the germline ends. CDR3 coding DNA: TGTGCCAGCAGCCTTTCCCTGGGAGGGGGCTACACCTTC. Translating it yields CASSLSLGGGYTF.

This clone was detected once. The V gene is TRBV19, the J gene TRBJ2-7; 7 bases fit TRBD1. Trimming cost V 5 bases and J 7 bases; bases outside gene matches: 11. This CDR3 spans 14 amino acids. CDR1 is LNHDA and CDR2 is SQIVND in the germline V gene (reference sequence). The CDR3 DNA sequence: TGTGCCAGTAGTGGCAACAGGGGTCCAGGGGAGCAGTACTTC. Translating gives CASSGNRGPGEQYF.